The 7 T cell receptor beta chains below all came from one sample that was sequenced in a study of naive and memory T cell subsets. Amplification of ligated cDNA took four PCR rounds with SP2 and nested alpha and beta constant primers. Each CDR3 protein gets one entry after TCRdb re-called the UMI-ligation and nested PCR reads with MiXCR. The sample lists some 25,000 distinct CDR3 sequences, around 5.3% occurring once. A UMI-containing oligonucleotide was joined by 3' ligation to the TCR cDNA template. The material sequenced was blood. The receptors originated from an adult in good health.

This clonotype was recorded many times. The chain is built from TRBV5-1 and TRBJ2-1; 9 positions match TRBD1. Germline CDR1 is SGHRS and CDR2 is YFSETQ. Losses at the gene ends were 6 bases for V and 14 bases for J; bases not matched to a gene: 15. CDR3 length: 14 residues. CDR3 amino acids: CASKVQGADPFEFF. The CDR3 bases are TGCGCCAGCAAGGTACAGGGGGCCGACCCCTTTGAGTTCTTC.

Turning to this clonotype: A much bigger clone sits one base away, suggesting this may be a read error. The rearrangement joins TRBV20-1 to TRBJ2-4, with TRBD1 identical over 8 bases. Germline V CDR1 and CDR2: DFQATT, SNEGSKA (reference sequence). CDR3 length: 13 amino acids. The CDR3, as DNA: TGCAGTGCTCCTCCGACAGGGGTGGACATTCGGTACTTC. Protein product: CSAPPTGVDIRYF.

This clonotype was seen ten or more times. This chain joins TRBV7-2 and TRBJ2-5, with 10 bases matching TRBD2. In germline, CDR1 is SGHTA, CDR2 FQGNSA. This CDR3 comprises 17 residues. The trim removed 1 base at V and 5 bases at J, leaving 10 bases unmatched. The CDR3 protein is CASSLGVEREGRETQYF. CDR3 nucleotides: TGTGCCAGCAGCTTAGGGGTGGAGCGGGAGGGCCGGGAGACCCAGTACTTC.

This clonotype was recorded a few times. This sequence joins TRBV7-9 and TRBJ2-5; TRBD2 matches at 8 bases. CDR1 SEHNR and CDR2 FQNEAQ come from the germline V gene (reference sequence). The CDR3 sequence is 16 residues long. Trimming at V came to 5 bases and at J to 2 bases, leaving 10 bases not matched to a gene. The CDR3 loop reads CASSASGLTAQETQYF. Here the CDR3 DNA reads TGTGCCAGCAGCGCTAGCGGGCTAACCGCGCAAGAGACCCAGTACTTC.

The DNA of the CDR3 is TGTGCCAGCAGCCAAGATCGGGGCCCCGAAGCTTTCTTT. Protein: CASSQDRGPEAFF. The rearrangement links TRBV3-1 to TRBJ1-1; D is possibly TRBD1 (5 bases). The germline V gene encodes CDR1 LGHDT and CDR2 YNNKEL (reference sequence). The CDR3 spans 13 residues. Deletions cut 0 bases from V and 8 bases from J, with 10 bases between.

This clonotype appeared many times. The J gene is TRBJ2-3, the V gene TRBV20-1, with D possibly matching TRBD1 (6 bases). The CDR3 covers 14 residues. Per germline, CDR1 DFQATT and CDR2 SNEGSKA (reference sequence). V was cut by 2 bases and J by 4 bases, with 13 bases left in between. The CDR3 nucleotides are TGCAGTGCTAGAACGCAGGGGTGGGCAGATACGCAGTATTTT. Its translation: CSARTQGWADTQYF.

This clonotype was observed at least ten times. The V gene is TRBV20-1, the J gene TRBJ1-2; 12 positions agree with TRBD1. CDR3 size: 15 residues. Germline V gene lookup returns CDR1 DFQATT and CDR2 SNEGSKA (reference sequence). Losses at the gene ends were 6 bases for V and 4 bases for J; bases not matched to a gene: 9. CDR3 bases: TGCAGTGCACCGGGACAGGGGGCGGGGGTCTATGGCTACACCTTC. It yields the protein CSAPGQGAGVYGYTF.